This T cell receptor beta chain came from a study of blood T cell repertoires in COVID-19 (dated by TCRdb to about 2020). Study-level background: Collaborator samples came from the United States, Italy and Spain and covered acute and convalescent phases of COVID-19. The prospective study material was composed of cDNA or gDNA derived from T cells, B-cell-depleted T cells, or PBMCs. Subjects who had been exposed to COVID-19, were actively infected with it, or had recovered from it provided the deeply sampled blood TCRbeta repertoires that made up the dataset. The repertoires were made available in a free public database intended to serve as a resource for research on the immune response to SARS-CoV-2. The samples were drawn from two sources: the first 160 participants of the ongoing ImmuneRACE study, and 1,000 to 1,500 subjects contributed by 6 global collaborators. Sample metadata almost always included a de-identified subject ID, COVID-19 status, age in years and sex. Where available, HLA class I and class II types were taken from metadata supplied by the sample provider and were not determined by assay-based typing. Study-wide conclusions, independent of this receptor: How much clinical and demographic metadata was included differed by source and by participant, and the metadata was provided uncurated.

TCRbeta CDR3 regions were amplified from genomic DNA by means of the immunoSEQ Assay, a bias-controlled multiplex PCR. Per the original workflow: The number of nucleated cells in each sample was estimated by amplification of reference gene primers within the assay. Sequence reads were collapsed and filtered to measure the absolute abundance of every unique TCRbeta CDR3 rearrangement. For each sample, productive Simpson clonality was calculated as the square root of Simpson's diversity index over productive rearrangements. TCRdb re-hosts the immuneACCESS table, in-frame sequences only. Its copies lack some clones; in the studies checked, an unresolved V gene accounts for under half of them, and the cause for the rest is not known. That table gives V, J and clone size, and the DNA gave D and trimming. This sample lists about 130,000 clones; 75% to 85% were detected once. Around 20% of the sample is held by the ten biggest clonotypes.

Including cysteine and phenylalanine, the CDR3 has 14 amino acids. Here the CDR3 DNA is all that survives: 42 bases in frame from base 1. Reading the germline V gene (reference sequence) gives CDR1 LNHDA and CDR2 SQIVND. Trimming at the junction amounts to 5 bases on V and 0 bases on J, and the germline ends lie 10 bases apart. In regard to this clone: The antigen this receptor binds is unknown. Base qualities are not provided; no much larger clone lies one nucleotide away.

Whole blood was collected in K2EDTA tubes by collaborating institutions according to the institutions' own protocols. For TCRbeta analysis, collaborators shipped samples as frozen whole blood, isolated PBMCs, or DNA extracted from either of those sample types. This sequence uses TRBV19 and TRBJ1-2; no D gene is confidently identified. This TCR came from an elderly man with acute or convalescent COVID-19. The sample consisted of peripheral blood. The CDR3 amino acid sequence is: CASSYGLSNYGYTF. Here is the DNA: TGTGCCAGTAGTTATGGACTTTCTAACTATGGCTACACCTTC.